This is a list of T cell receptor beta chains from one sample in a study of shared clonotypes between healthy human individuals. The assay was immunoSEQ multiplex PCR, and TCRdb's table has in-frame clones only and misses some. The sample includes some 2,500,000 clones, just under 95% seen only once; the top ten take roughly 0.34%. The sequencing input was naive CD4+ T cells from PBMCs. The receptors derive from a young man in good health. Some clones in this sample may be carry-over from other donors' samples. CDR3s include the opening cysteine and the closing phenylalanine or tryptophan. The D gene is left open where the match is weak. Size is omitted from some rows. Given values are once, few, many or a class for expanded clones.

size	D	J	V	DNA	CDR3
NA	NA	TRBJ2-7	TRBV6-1	TGTGCCAGCAGTCCCAGTGGGTCGACCCACTACGAGCAGTACTTC	CASSPSGSTHYEQYF
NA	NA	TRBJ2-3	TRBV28	TGTGCCAGCAGTTCAGGGGCAGATACGCAGTATTTT	CASSSGADTQYF
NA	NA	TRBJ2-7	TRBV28	TGTGCCAGCAGTCCCCCGGGTGGGGTGACCCTCTACGAGCAGTACTTC	CASSPPGGVTLYEQYF
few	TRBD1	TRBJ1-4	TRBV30	TGTGCCTGGAGTCAGGGGGCAGCTAATGAAAAACTGTTTTTT	CAWSQGAANEKLFF
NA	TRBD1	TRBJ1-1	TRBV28	TGTGCCAGCAGTCCTCGAGGGGGCGCGATGAACACTGAAGCTTTCTTT	CASSPRGGAMNTEAFF
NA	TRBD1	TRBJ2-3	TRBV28	TGTGCCAGCAGTTTGACAGGGCGCACAGATACGCAGTATTTT	CASSLTGRTDTQYF
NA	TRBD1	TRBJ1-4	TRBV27	TGTGCCAGCAGACACAGGGGAAGTTCGGCAACTAATGAAAAACTGTTTTTT	CASRHRGSSATNEKLFF
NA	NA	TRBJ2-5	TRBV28	TGTGCCAGCAGTACCCCCCGGGGAGCGGCAGAGACCCAGTACTTC	CASSTPRGAAETQYF
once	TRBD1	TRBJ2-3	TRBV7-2	TGTGCCAGCAGCATGGGACAGGGGAGATTAGATACGCAGTATTTT	CASSMGQGRLDTQYF
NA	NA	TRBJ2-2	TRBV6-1	TGTGCCAGCACCCGGACTTACACCGGGGAGCTGTTTTTT	CASTRTYTGELFF
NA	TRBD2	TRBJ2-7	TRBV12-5	TGTGCTAGTGCCTTAGCGGGGGACTACGAGCAGTACTTC	CASALAGDYEQYF
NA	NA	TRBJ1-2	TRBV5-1	TGCGCCAGCAAGTCAGGGCGCGGTGATGGCTACACCTTC	CASKSGRGDGYTF
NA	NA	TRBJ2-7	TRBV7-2	TGTGCCAGCAGCTTAGTTGGACTAAACTCCTACGAGCAGTACTTC	CASSLVGLNSYEQYF
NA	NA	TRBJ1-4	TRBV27	TGTGCCAGCAGTACCCGACAGGATGTCCGTGAAAAACTGTTTTTT	CASSTRQDVREKLFF
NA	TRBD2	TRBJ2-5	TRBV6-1	TGTGCCAGCAGTGAAGGGTTTAGCGGGAGAGAGACCCAGTACTTC	CASSEGFSGRETQYF
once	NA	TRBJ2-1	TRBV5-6	TGTGCCAGCAGCTTGCTGGGGCCTCTGACAGACCACAATGAGCAGTTCTTC	CASSLLGPLTDHNEQFF
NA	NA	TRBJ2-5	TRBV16	TGTGCCAGCAGCCAATCGTGGGGCCTGGGAGAGACCCAGTACTTC	CASSQSWGLGETQYF
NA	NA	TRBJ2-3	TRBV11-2	TGTGCCAGCCTTTCCCGTGGGAGGGATACGCAGTATTTT	CASLSRGRDTQYF
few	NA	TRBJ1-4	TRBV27	TGTGCCAGCAGTCGCTCGGGCCTCAGGACTAATGAAAAACTGTTTTTT	CASSRSGLRTNEKLFF
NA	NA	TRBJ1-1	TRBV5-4	TGTGCCAGCCACCCGGGCGGGGCAGGGAGGAACAGGAACACTGAAGCTTTCTTT	CASHPGGAGRNRNTEAFF
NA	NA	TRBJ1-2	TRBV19	TGTGCCAGTAGTATCGCGGGTAGCTATGGCTACACCTTC	CASSIAGSYGYTF
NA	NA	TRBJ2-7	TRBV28	TGTGCCAGCAGTCCCCCCGGGACAATTCTGGGCGAGCAGTACTTC	CASSPPGTILGEQYF
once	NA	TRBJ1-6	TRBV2	TGTGCCAGCAGTGAACTCTCACAATCACCCCTCCACTTT	CASSELSQSPLHF
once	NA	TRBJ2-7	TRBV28	TGTGCCAGCAGTTCCCCGGGACTGGAGAGCTCCTACGAGCAGTACTTC	CASSSPGLESSYEQYF
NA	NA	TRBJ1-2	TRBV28	TGTGCCAGCAGTTCCTACCCGACAGCCATTGCTAACTATGGCTACACCTTC	CASSSYPTAIANYGYTF
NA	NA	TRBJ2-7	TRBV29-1	TGCAGCGTTGGATTTCTGGCGCGAAACTACGAGCAGTACTTC	CSVGFLARNYEQYF
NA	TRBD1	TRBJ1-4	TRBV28	TGTGCCAGCAGCCGTGATCGCCTCCGGGACAGCGCTAATGAAAAACTGTTTTTT	CASSRDRLRDSANEKLFF
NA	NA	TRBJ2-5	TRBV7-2	TGTGCCAGCAGTCCCGCCCGCCAGAGGCAAGAGACCCAGTACTTC	CASSPARQRQETQYF